This T cell receptor (beta chain) stems from a study of blood T cell repertoires in COVID-19. About the study: Material from acute and convalescent COVID-19 was sourced from the United States, Italy and Spain. PBMCs, B-cell-depleted T cells, or T cells were the source of the cDNA or gDNA that made up the material.

Per the authors' pipeline: Estimation of nucleated cell counts was performed using reference gene primer amplification. Sequencing was performed with immunoSEQ multiplex PCR; in TCRdb, only in-frame clones are kept and a portion is missing. V, J and clone size are taken as reported in that table, and D and trimming were inferred from the DNA itself. The sample holds approximately 130,000 clones, roughly three quarters seen once. This clonotype was sampled from a human donor in a cohort sampled during active COVID-19. Sample: peripheral blood.

CDR3 DNA sequence: TGTGCCAGCAGTCCGCCCCCGGGACAGGGGAGAGTTGGGGAGCAGTACTTC. Encoded protein: CASSPPPGQGRVGEQYF. This sequence joins TRBV28 and TRBJ2-7; 10 nucleotides align to TRBD1. Looked up from germline, CDR1 is MDHEN and CDR2 is SYDVKM. The CDR3 is 17 amino acids. The J segment lost 7 bases and the V segment lost 5 bases, leaving 17 bases of the junction unmatched.